The rows below give T cell receptor beta chains drawn from one sample of a study of blood T cell repertoires in COVID-19. Sequenced by immunoSEQ multiplex PCR; TCRdb stores in-frame clones only, minus some. The data show approximately 150,000 clones, approximately 90% seen once. Specimen: peripheral blood. The receptors were sampled from a woman aged 50 to 60 with acute or convalescent COVID-19. The conserved cysteine and the conserved F or W are not part of the CDR3 here. Each record gives: clone size, J gene, V gene, CDR3 protein. A row's size may be missing; if present it is once, few, many or a size class.

>.|TRBJ1-5|TRBV2
ASSPTGARQPQH
>few|TRBJ1-2|TRBV5-6
ASSLDRGRGYT
>.|TRBJ2-7|TRBV6-6
ASRGLPSGEQY
>.|TRBJ2-3|TRBV18
ASSPGLAGGPDTQY
>.|TRBJ2-3|TRBV12-3/TRBV12-4
ASSLSYTQY
>once|TRBJ1-4|TRBV5-4
ASSSVLNEKLF
>.|TRBJ1-4|TRBV25-1
ASSDLNTGGNEKLF
>once|TRBJ1-1|TRBV4-1
ASSQDTPVRDTEAF
>.|TRBJ1-1|TRBV24-1
ATSDPRQVKAF
>.|TRBJ2-1|TRBV15
ATSSSVGGVYNEQF
>.|TRBJ2-1|TRBV19
ASRLTSVSYNEQF
>.|TRBJ2-5|TRBV6-2/TRBV6-3
ASSYGVSLRETQY
>.|TRBJ2-7|TRBV30
AWSVQGAEQY
>.|TRBJ1-3|TRBV14
ASSRTLGGNTIY
>.|TRBJ2-1|TRBV29-1
SAWGLAGASEQF
>.|TRBJ2-7|TRBV6-6
ASTGGLAGEQY
>.|TRBJ1-4|TRBV5-1
ASSLASGGREKLF
>.|TRBJ1-1|TRBV19
ASSILGGWSFTEAF
>once|TRBJ1-2|TRBV24-1
ATSDFPTGDYGYT
>.|TRBJ1-5|TRBV10-2
ASSTDRTRSQPQH
>.|TRBJ1-3|TRBV7-6
ASSLGATYSGNTIY
>.|TRBJ2-3|TRBV29-1
SVRLGLDTQY
>.|TRBJ1-1|TRBV2
ASRTDRNTEAF
>.|TRBJ2-7|TRBV21-1
ASSKDRSDNSYEQY
>.|TRBJ2-3|TRBV30
AWTAGAFSTDTQY
>.|TRBJ2-3|TRBV2
ASRGTSGGVGTQY
>.|TRBJ2-7|TRBV3-1/TRBV3-2
ASSAHPGQGGYEQY
>.|TRBJ2-5|TRBV12-3/TRBV12-4
ASSFPGETQY
>.|TRBJ2-1|TRBV2
ASRKLDRDFRYNEQF
>.|TRBJ1-2|TRBV7-9
ASSLDRGKDGYT
>.|TRBJ1-1|TRBV27
ASSPRDSPGRNTEAF
>.|TRBJ2-7|TRBV21-1
ASSRGVAHYEQY
>.|TRBJ2-7|TRBV6-2/TRBV6-3
ASSWAGDPSAEQY
>.|TRBJ2-2|TRBV15
ATSRDQAGVGTGELF
>once|TRBJ1-5|TRBV5-8
ASGRTGNQPQH
>.|TRBJ2-3|TRBV9
ASSVGGPTDTQY
>.|TRBJ2-2|TRBV7-2
ASSLRTSGNTGELF
>.|TRBJ1-1|TRBV4-3
ASSQGYEYTEAF
>.|TRBJ2-7|TRBV6-5
ASSYSGLAGEREQY
>once|TRBJ1-1|TRBV6-4
ASALTGTGNTEAF
>.|TRBJ2-2|TRBV6-4
ASSGTAGGTGELF
>.|TRBJ1-4|TRBV5-1
ASSYGVNEKLF
>.|TRBJ2-1|TRBV7-2
ASSANVPWEGSYNEQF
>.|TRBJ2-1|TRBV2
ASSGGGRRTEQF
>.|TRBJ2-7|TRBV2
ASSERDRPYSYEQY
>.|TRBJ1-6|TRBV7-9
ASSPYLSSPLH
>.|TRBJ2-1|TRBV15
ATSRTSGRANNEQF
>.|TRBJ2-5|TRBV7-3
ASSPGRQETQY
>.|TRBJ2-3|TRBV7-9
ASSLAGGSTDTQY
>.|TRBJ2-7|TRBV18
ASSPPGRAEMWEQY
>few|TRBJ2-1|TRBV30
AWSVLAGLGNEQF
>.|TRBJ2-5|TRBV6-2/TRBV6-3
ASSYVFGTGSN
>.|TRBJ2-3|TRBV30
AWVDRGSTDTQY
>.|TRBJ2-5|TRBV9
ASSPTTGGGSETQY
>.|TRBJ2-1|TRBV4-2
ASSHPGLAGRDNEQF
>.|TRBJ1-6|TRBV7-2
ASSGFNSPLH
>.|TRBJ1-4|TRBV6-5
ASSYVTGGAEKLF
>once|TRBJ1-6|TRBV6-2/TRBV6-3
ASSYLGRDSPLH
>.|TRBJ1-1|TRBV2
ASSRYQGNTEAF
>.|TRBJ2-5|TRBV4-1
ASSHSWGQTQY